This T cell receptor beta chain is drawn from a study of cytomegalovirus exposure and HLA in healthy donors (dated by TCRdb to about 2017). General notes on the study: An earlier analysis of 587 of the donors reported approximately 300 Gb of sequence data and 117 million unique TCR beta sequences obtained from approximately 180 million T cells. An early release covering 550 to 700 HLA-typed donors comprised approximately 300 gigabases of sequencing data and around 80 million unique TCR sequences. Of the approximately 400 genotyped donors, over 80% were placed in the genetic ancestry cluster associated with self-reported Caucasian donors. The study was designed to test whether signatures of past pathogen exposure could be identified by cataloging public T cell receptors. The study profiled the T cell repertoires of under 850 subjects by immunosequencing and related them to cytomegalovirus serostatus. Along with the 666-subject first cohort, a separate validation cohort of around 120 different subjects was used. To predict cytomegalovirus infection status, the study combined high-throughput TCR immunosequencing, statistical association of individual TCRs with disease status, and machine learning. A later analysis re-examined previously published TCR beta repertoires from roughly 720 donors and added high-resolution HLA genotyping to investigate patterns of TCR occurrence. In the later analysis, no new phenotypic data were used to find candidate immune exposures; instead, reliance was placed on TCR beta sequences and their occurrence across donors. An earlier analysis of 500 to 650 of the donors applied high-throughput TCR beta sequencing to assess whether each TCR beta V gene segment acted as functional or pseudogenic. Donor age, sex, ethnicity and CMV serostatus were compiled together with the repertoire data. A later genetic analysis used genome-wide SNP genotypes for about three fifths of the 666 donors, treating that subset as a discovery cohort. All discovery cohort repertoires had been generated on a single sequencing platform. Class I and class II HLA loci were covered by the typing at four-digit resolution. Typing coverage varied by locus: about 620-630 donors for A, B, C, DRB1 and DQB1; 500 to 550 for DQA1; about 600 for DPA1; approximately 470 for DPB1. Five DR-DQ haplotypes were treated as single units for association and clustering because of strong linkage in the cohort. Among 300 to 500 genotyped donors of the cohort, an average of roughly 230,000 unique TCR beta nucleotide sequences was sequenced per donor, of which approximately 18% were non-productive.

For this clone: It lacks a known antigen. Base qualities are not provided; no much larger clone lies one nucleotide away.

V sheds 3 bases and J sheds 5 bases, leaving 12 bases between their ends. Measured from the cysteine to the phenylalanine, the CDR3 is 14 residues long. CDR3 DNA only is kept here, 42 bases in frame from base 1. CDR1 and CDR2 are read off the germline V gene (reference sequence) as SGHNT and YYREEE. The cohort consisted of 600 or so healthy bone marrow donors. At the time of sampling, all cohort members were nominally healthy, though unrecorded immune exposures were likely present. The donor was CMV seronegative and was included in the group of a few hundred seronegative cohort members. A peripheral blood sample was provided by each donor, and peripheral blood mononuclear cells were used for TCR beta sequencing. The Qiagen DNeasy Blood Extraction Kit was used to extract genomic DNA from the blood cell samples. The study at large found these results: At a false discovery rate of 0.05, a later analysis linked about 17,000 TCR beta sequences to specific HLA alleles. An earlier analysis of 587 of the donors showed that most TCR beta V segments appeared in productive rearrangements either about 90% or about 30% of the time, which broadly matched IMGT annotations. In a later analysis, the rate of TCR association differed among HLA loci, with DRB1 alleles having the most associated TCRs and HLA-C alleles having the fewest. The cohort was sequenced for TCR beta chains only, and without alpha or paired-chain data the features that could be detected were limited. A further reported finding was that TCR beta sequences accurately predicted the HLA-A and HLA-B alleles for most subjects in the first cohort. The presence/absence analyses assumed that sequencing depth was roughly uniform across donors, and that assumption may not be true. The earlier analysis of almost 600 of the donors excluded roughly 17 rarely observed V segments, including chromosome 9 orphons, because counts were too low. A later genetic analysis reported fewer N-insertions in productive TCRs among donors in an Asian-associated ancestry cluster than the roughly 620-donor mean. The classifier was reported to diagnose cytomegalovirus status with high specificity and sensitivity in both the original cohort and the validation cohort. It was suggested by the authors that the approach could potentially be generalized to other disease states and immunological phenotypes. A later analysis reported that several top co-occurrence clusters appeared linked to parvovirus B19, influenza, CMV and Epstein-Barr virus. Linkage disequilibrium might explain the correlated functional status among segregating V segments, but an unknown experimental factor could not be excluded. Immune exposure information for the cohort was limited to CMV serostatus. In a later analysis, most CMV-associated TCR beta chains were found to appear HLA-restricted, with HLA associations seemingly driven largely by CMV exposure. In a later analysis, HLA-associated TCR beta chains were found to be more clonally expanded and to have lower generation probabilities than equally common non-associated chains. Because some donors lacked HLA typing at each locus, the association tests relied only on the typed subset. The 87-base-pair reads could not distinguish some IMGT-functional V segments, including TRBV6-2 and TRBV6-3, so those segments were excluded. Across donors, most TCR sequences were observed very rarely, whereas some public TCRs were present in many individuals. V-gene and J-gene trimming of TCR beta chains was associated with a missense DCLRE1C variant in a later genetic analysis, and the association was replicated in an independent cohort. The sequencing pipeline was judged likely to have produced a cluster of highly shared sequence variants as a technical artifact. The study listed 150 to 200 TCR beta chains as associated with cytomegalovirus. When HLA alleles, especially DR and DQ, strongly co-occurred, TCR associations were difficult to assign to individual alleles. A few of the identified cytomegalovirus-associated TCR beta chains were confirmed in vitro to be specific for cytomegalovirus antigens.

Receptors were amplified or captured by the immunoSEQ multiplex PCR assay. For the multiplex PCR, a mixture combining 60 forward primers for TCR Vbeta segments and 13 reverse primers for TCR Jbeta segments was used. The CDR3 region of rearranged TCR beta genes was amplified from genomic DNA by a multiplex PCR assay. Amplified TCR beta libraries were sequenced as 87-base-pair reads on the Illumina HiSeq System. On the study's bioinformatics: A later analysis counted approximately 84 million unique TCR beta chains across the 666 repertoires, and some 11 million of these chains were shared by at least two donors. A nearest-neighbor algorithm error-corrected the raw reads and collapsed the reads into unique sequences, merging closely related sequences to remove PCR and sequencing errors. CDR3 sequences were aligned to IMGT reference sequences to assign V, D and J gene segments. For a sequence to be retained, a match of at least six nucleotides to both a V gene segment and a J gene segment was required. Rearrangements were called productive when the CDR3 lacked stop codons and stayed in frame with V and J; all others were non-productive. Following IMGT convention, CDR3 was defined as the stretch from the second conserved V-encoded cysteine to the conserved J-encoded phenylalanine. In an earlier analysis of around 600 of the donors, sequences lacking an unambiguous match to a single V gene segment were excluded. In an earlier analysis of approximately 590 of the donors, a V segment was called functional when productive rearrangements were above 56.7%, and segregating when the standard deviation between donors exceeded 5%. A statistical classification framework was built to diagnose cytomegalovirus status from the catalog of TCR beta chain sequences. V and J gene assignment, in a later analysis, came from comparing TCR nucleotide sequences with IMGT/GENE-DB human TR gene sequences. The TCRdist pipeline was used in a later analysis to assign CDR3 sequences and most-parsimonious VDJ recombination scenarios. In a later analysis, every TCR beta chain was defined by the combination of its CDR3 amino acid sequence and its V-gene family, and reads without a unique V-gene family were dropped. In a later analysis, fewer than 600 highly shared, low-generation-probability nucleotide sequences were removed to address suspected cross-contamination and a sequencing artifact. For each public chain, a later analysis derived a clonal expansion index from normalized ranks of inferred template counts within each repertoire. Generation probabilities in a later analysis came from a VDJ recombination model fitted to out-of-frame rearrangements, and those results were checked against IGoR. Hypergeometric tests were used in a later analysis to score TCR-TCR, TCR-HLA and TCR-CMV co-occurrence, with a repertoire-size bias correction applied to the TCR pairs. To estimate false discovery rates, a later analysis permuted the HLA or CMV assignments 20 times. In a later analysis, co-occurring TCRs were grouped using DBSCAN, and TCRdist sequence similarity was added for clustering within HLA-allele-positive subsets. Repertoires with fewer than 30,000 or more than 120,000 public chains, plus five repertoires with anomalous nucleotide sharing, were excluded from co-occurrence clustering. The table was pulled from immuneACCESS by TCRdb, which kept in-frame rearrangements only. Such tables lose some clones; where checked, under half of the loss comes from unresolved V genes, and the rest has no known cause. V and J calls plus clone size are reproduced from that table; the DNA served to infer D and trimming. Recorded for this sample are around 180,000 clones; 65% to 80% of them occurred a single time. The ten largest account for 0.95% to 1.4% of the sample.

This chain is built from TRBV5-4 and TRBJ2-1; the D gene is perhaps TRBD1, on 5 matching bases. The receptor was derived from a woman in her 40s in good health and CMV-seronegative. Sequencing was done on a sample of PBMCs. The bases read TGTGCCAGCAGCTCCCCAACAGGTAACAATGAGCAGTTCTTC. Its translation reads: CASSSPTGNNEQFF.